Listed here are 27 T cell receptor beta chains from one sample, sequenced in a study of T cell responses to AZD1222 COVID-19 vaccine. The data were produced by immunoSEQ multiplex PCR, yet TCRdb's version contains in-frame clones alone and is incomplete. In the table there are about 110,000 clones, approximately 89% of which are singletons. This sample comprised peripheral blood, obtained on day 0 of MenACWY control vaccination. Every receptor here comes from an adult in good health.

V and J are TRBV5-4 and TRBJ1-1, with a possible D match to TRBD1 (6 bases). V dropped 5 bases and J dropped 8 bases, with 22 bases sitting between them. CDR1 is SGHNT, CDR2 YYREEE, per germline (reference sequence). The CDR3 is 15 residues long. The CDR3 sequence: CASRLGGGRDREAFF. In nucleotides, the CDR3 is TGTGCCAGCAGGTTAGGCGGGGGGCGAGACAGGGAAGCTTTCTTT. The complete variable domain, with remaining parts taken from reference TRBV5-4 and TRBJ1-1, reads ETGVTQSPTHLIKTRGQQVTLRCSSQSGHNTVSWYQQALGQGPQFIFQYYREEENGRGNFPPRFSGLQFPNYSSELNVNALELDDSALYLCASRLGGGRDREAFFGQGTRLTVV.

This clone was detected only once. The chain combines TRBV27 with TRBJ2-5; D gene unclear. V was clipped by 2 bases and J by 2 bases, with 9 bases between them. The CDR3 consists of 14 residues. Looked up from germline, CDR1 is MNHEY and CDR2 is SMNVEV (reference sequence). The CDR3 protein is CASSLTSSQETQYF. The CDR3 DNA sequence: TGTGCCAGCAGTTTAACTTCCTCTCAAGAGACCCAGTACTTC.

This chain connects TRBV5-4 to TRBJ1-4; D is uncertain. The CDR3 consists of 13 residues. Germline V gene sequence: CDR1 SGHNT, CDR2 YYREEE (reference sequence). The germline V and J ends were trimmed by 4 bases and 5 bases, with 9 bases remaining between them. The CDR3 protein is CASSAVGNEKLFF. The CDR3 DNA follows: TGTGCCAGCAGCGCGGTGGGAAATGAAAAACTGTTTTTT.

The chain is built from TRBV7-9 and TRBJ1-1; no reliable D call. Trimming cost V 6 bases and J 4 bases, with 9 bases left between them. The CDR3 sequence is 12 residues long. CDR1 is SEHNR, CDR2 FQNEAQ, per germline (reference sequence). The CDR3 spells CASSPSGTEAFF. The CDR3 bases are TGTGCCAGCAGTCCGTCGGGCACTGAAGCTTTCTTT.

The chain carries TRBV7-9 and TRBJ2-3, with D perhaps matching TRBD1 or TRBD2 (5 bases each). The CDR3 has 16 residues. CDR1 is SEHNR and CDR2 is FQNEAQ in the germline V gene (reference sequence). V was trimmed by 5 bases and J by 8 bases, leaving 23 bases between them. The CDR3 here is CASSGDRDGLPGTQYF. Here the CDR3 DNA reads TGTGCCAGCAGCGGGGACCGGGACGGGCTCCCCGGTACGCAGTATTTT.

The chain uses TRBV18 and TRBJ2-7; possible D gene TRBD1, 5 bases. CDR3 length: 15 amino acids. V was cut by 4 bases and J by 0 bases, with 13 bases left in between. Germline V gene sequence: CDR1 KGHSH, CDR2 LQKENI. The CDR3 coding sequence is TGTGCCAGCTCACTTCTCCAGGGCTACTCCTACGAGCAGTACTTC. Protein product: CASSLLQGYSYEQYF.

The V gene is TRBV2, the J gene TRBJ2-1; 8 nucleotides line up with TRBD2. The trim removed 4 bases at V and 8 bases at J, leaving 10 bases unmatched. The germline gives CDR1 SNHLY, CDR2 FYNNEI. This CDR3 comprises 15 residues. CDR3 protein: CASSGSRGGMDEQFF. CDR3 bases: TGTGCCAGCAGTGGATCCCGCGGGGGGATGGATGAGCAGTTCTTC. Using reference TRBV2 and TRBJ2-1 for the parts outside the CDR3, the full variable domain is EPEVTQTPSHQVTQMGQEVILRCVPISNHLYFYWYRQILGQKVEFLVSFYNNEISEKSEIFDDQFSVERPDGSNFTLKIRSTKLEDSAMYFCASSGSRGGMDEQFFGPGTRLTVL.

This chain's CDR3 is CASNPKGSRPTTNEKLFF. The CDR3 DNA reads as TGTGCCAGCAACCCCAAGGGGAGTAGGCCGACGACTAATGAAAAACTGTTTTTT. This chain joins TRBV27 and TRBJ1-4; possibly TRBD1 for D (5 bases). Germline V CDR1 and CDR2: MNHEY, SMNVEV (reference sequence). V was clipped by 7 bases and J by 2 bases, with 23 bases between them. The CDR3 runs 18 residues.

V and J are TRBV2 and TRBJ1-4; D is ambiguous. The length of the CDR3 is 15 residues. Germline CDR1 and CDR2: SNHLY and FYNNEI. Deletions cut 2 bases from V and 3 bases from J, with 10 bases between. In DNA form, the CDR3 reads TGTGCCAGCAGTGAATTTGGAGGACCTAATGAAAAACTGTTTTTT. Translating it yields CASSEFGGPNEKLFF.

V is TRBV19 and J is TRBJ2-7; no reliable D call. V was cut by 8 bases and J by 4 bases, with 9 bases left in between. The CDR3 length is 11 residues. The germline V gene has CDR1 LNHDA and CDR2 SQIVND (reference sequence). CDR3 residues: CASGPTYEQYF. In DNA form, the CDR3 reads TGTGCCAGTGGACCGACATACGAGCAGTACTTC.

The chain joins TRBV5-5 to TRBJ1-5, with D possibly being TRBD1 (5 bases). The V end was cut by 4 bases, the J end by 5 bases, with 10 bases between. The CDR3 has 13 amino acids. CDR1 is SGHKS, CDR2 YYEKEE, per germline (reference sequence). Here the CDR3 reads CASSLRVDQPQHF. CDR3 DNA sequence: TGTGCCAGCAGCCTCAGGGTAGATCAGCCCCAGCATTTT.

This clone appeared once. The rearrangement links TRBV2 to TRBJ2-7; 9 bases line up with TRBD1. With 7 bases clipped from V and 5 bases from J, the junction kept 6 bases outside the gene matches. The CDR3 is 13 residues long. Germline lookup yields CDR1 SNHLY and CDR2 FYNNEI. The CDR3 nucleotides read TGTGCCAGCATACAGGGGGCGCCCCACGAGCAGTACTTC. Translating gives CASIQGAPHEQYF.

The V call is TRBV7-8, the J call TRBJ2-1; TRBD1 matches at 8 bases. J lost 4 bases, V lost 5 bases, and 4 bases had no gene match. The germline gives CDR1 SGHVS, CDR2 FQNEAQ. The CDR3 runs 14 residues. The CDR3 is CASSPRTGYNEQFF. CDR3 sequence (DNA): TGTGCCAGCAGCCCCCGGACAGGGTACAATGAGCAGTTCTTC.

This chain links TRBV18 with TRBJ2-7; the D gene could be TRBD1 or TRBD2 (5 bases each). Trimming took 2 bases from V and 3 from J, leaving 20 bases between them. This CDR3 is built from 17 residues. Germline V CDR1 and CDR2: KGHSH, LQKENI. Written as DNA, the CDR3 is TGTGCCAGCTCACCAGGTCAGGGCCGGGATAAGGTCTACGAGCAGTACTTC. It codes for CASSPGQGRDKVYEQYF.

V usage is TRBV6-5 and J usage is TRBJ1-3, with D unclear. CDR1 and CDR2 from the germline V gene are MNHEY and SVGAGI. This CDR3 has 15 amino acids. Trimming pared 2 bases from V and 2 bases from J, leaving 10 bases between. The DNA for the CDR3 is TGTGCCAGCAGTTACGGCGGAGCACCTGGAAACACCATATATTTT. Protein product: CASSYGGAPGNTIYF.

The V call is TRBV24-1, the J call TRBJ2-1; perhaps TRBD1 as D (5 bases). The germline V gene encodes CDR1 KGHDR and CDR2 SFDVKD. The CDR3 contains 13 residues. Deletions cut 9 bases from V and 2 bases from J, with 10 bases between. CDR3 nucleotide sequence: TGTGCCACCGGTAGGGGCACCTACAATGAGCAGTTCTTC. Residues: CATGRGTYNEQFF.

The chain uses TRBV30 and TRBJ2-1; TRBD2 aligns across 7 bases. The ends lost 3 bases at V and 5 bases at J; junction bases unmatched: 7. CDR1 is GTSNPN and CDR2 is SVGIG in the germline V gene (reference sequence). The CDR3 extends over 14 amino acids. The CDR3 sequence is CAWSAGTINNEQFF. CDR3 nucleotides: TGTGCCTGGAGCGCCGGGACTATAAACAATGAGCAGTTCTTC.

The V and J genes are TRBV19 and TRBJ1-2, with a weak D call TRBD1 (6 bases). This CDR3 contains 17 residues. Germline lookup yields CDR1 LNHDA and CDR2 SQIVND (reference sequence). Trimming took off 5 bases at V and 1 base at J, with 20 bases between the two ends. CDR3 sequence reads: CASSLFRGGEINYGYTF. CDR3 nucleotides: TGTGCCAGTAGTTTATTCAGGGGTGGAGAGATTAACTATGGCTACACCTTC.

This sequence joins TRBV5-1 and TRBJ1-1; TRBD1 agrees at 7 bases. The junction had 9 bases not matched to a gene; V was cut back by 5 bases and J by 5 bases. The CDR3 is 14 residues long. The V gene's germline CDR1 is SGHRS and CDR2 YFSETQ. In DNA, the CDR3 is TGCGCCAGCAGTCCATCAGGGGGGAGGACTGAAGCTTTCTTT. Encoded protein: CASSPSGGRTEAFF.

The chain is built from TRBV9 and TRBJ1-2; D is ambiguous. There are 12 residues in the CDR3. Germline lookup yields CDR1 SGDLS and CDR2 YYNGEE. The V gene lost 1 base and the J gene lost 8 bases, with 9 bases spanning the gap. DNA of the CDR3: TGTGCCAGCAGCGTACTCGGGGAAGGCTACACCTTC. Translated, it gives CASSVLGEGYTF.

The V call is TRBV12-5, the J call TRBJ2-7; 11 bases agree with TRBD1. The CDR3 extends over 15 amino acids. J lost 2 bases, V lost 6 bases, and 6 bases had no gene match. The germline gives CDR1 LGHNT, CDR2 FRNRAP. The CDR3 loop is CASGGPGQGAYEQYF. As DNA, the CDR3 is TGTGCTAGTGGCGGGCCGGGACAGGGGGCCTACGAGCAGTACTTC.

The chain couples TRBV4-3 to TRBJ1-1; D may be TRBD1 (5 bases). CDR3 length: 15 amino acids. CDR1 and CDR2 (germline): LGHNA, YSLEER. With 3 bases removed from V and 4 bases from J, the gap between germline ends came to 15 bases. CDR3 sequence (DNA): TGCGCCAGCAGCCATAACCCTGGAAGGGGCACTGAAGCTTTCTTT. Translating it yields CASSHNPGRGTEAFF.

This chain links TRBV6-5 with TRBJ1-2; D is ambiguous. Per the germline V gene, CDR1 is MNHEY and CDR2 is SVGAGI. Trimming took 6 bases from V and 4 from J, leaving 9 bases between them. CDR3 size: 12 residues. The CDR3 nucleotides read TGTGCCAGCAGGACACAGCCCTATGGCTACACCTTC. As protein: CASRTQPYGYTF.

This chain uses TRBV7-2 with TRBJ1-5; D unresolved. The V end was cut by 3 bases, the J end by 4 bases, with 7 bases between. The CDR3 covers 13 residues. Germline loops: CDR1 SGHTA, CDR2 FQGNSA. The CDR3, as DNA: TGTGCCAGCAGCTTCACAAAAAATCAGCCCCAGCATTTT. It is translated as CASSFTKNQPQHF.

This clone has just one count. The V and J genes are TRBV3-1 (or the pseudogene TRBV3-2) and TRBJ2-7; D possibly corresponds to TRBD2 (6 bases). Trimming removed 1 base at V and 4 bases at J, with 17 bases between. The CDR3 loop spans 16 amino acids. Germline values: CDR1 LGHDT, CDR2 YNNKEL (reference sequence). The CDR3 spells CASSQGSGTGEYEQYF. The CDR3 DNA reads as TGTGCCAGCAGCCAAGGTTCTGGGACTGGGGAGTACGAGCAGTACTTC.

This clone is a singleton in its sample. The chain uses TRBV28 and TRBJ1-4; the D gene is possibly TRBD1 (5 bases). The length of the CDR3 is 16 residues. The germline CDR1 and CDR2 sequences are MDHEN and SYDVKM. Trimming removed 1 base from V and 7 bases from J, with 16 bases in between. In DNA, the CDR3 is TGTGCCAGCAGTTTATACGGCCAGGGTAAGGGTGAAAAACTGTTTTTT. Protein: CASSLYGQGKGEKLFF.

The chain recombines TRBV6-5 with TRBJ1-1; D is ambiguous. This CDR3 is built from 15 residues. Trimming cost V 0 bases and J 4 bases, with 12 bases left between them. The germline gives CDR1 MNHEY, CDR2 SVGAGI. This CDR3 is CASSYSKGPPTEAFF. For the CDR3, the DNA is TGTGCCAGCAGTTACTCGAAAGGGCCCCCCACTGAAGCTTTCTTT.